This T cell receptor beta chain was sequenced in a study of cytomegalovirus exposure and HLA in healthy donors. About the study: The roughly 130 validation repertoires used the same platform as the approximately 670 first-cohort repertoires (as reported by a later analysis).

Remarks on this clone: As yet, its antigen is unknown.

Separate from the roughly 700-subject first cohort was the roughly 120-subject validation cohort, to which the donors belonged. Study-wide results and limits: The study recorded 164 TCR beta chains that were cytomegalovirus-associated.

Some clones are missing from TCRdb's copy, which holds only in-frame ones; the method was immunoSEQ multiplex PCR. Of roughly 190,000 clones in the sample, about 89% were seen once. The sequenced material came from PBMCs. The sequence derives from a man in his thirties or forties in good health and CMV-seropositive.

CDR3 residues: CSVGRGGLNTGELFF. The CDR3 coding sequence is TGCAGCGTTGGGCGGGGGGGGCTCAACACCGGGGAGCTGTTTTTT. The chain uses TRBV29-1 and TRBJ2-2, with 9 bases identical to TRBD2. This CDR3 is 15 amino acids long. V shed 4 bases, J shed 2 bases, and the junction held 5 bases outside the gene matches. CDR1 is SQVTM and CDR2 is ANQGSEA in the germline V gene.